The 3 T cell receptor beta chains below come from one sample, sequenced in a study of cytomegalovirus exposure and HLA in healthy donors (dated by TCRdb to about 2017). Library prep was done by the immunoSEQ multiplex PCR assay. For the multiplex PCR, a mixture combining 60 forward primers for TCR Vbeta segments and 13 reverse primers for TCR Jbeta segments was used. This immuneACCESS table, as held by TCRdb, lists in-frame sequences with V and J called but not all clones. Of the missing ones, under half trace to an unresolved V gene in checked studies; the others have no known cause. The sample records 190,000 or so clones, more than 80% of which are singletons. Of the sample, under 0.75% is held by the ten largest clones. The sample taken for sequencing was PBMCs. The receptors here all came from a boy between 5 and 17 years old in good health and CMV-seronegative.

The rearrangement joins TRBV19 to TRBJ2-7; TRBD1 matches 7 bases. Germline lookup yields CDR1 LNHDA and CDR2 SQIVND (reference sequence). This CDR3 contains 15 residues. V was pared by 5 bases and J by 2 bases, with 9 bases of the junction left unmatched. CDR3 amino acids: CASSLKGADTYEQYF. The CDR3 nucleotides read TGTGCCAGTAGTTTGAAGGGGGCAGATACCTACGAGCAGTACTTC. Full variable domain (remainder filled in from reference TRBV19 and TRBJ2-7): DGGITQSPKYLFRKEGQNVTLSCEQNLNHDAMYWYRQDPGQGLRLIYYSQIVNDFQKGDIAEGYSVSREKKESFPLTVTSAQKNPTAFYLCASSLKGADTYEQYFGPGTRLTVT.

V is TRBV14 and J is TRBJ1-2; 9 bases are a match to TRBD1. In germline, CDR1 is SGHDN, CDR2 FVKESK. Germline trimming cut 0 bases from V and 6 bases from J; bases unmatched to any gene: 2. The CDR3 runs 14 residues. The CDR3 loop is CASSQEQGAHGYTF. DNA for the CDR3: TGTGCCAGCAGCCAAGAACAGGGGGCCCATGGCTACACCTTC.

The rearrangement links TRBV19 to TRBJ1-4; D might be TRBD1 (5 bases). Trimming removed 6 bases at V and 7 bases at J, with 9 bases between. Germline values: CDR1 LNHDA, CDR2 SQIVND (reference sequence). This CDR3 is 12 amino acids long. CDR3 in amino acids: CASSGGTEKLFF. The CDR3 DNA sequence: TGTGCCAGTAGCGGGGGGACTGAAAAACTGTTTTTT.